This is a list of T cell receptor beta chains from one sample in a study of beta chain features in type 1 diabetes. Data came from immunoSEQ multiplex PCR; TCRdb stores just in-frame clones and leaves some out. The sample includes more than 250,000 clones, 24% of them seen just once. Specimen: naive CD4+ T cells from blood. Receptors originate from a woman under 40 with type 1 diabetes. Each CDR3 is given with its conserved first and last residue. A D gene is named only where the DNA matches it firmly. Expanded clones are given a class, and other clones once, few, many or no size at all.

cdr3_aa cdr3_nt v_call clone_size d_call j_call
CATSRVQLAGGRWTEQFF TGTGCCACCAGCAGAGTTCAACTAGCGGGAGGGAGGTGGACTGAGCAGTTCTTC TRBV15 - TRBD2 TRBJ2-1
CAWSLLWGQPNTGELFF TGTGCCTGGAGCCTATTGTGGGGACAGCCTAACACCGGGGAGCTGTTTTTT TRBV30 - TRBD1 TRBJ2-2
CASSLVTGSGELFF TGTGCCAGCAGCTTAGTTACGGGGTCCGGGGAGCTGTTTTTT TRBV7-2 - - TRBJ2-2
CASERAANKNYGYTF TGTGCCAGTGAGAGGGCGGCGAATAAAAACTATGGCTACACCTTC TRBV19 - - TRBJ1-2
CASSLNPGAPGANVLTF TGTGCCAGCAGCTTAAACCCGGGAGCCCCTGGGGCCAACGTCCTGACTTTC TRBV11-2 - - TRBJ2-6
CASSWNSYSNQPQHF TGTGCCAGTAGTTGGAACAGCTATAGCAATCAGCCCCAGCATTTT TRBV19 - - TRBJ1-5
CASGRWREPGGDTQYF TGTGCCAGCGGCCGATGGCGGGAACCGGGGGGAGATACGCAGTATTTT TRBV27 - TRBD2 TRBJ2-3
CASSRLAGGTNTGELFF TGTGCCAGCAGTAGACTAGCGGGAGGGACGAACACCGGGGAGCTGTTTTTT TRBV27 - TRBD2 TRBJ2-2
CASSPPGVSYEQYF TGTGCCAGCTCACCACCGGGCGTCTCCTACGAGCAGTACTTC TRBV18 - - TRBJ2-7
CASRWTSGGYNEQFF TGTGCCAGCAGATGGACTAGCGGAGGTTACAATGAGCAGTTCTTC TRBV11-2 few TRBD2 TRBJ2-1
CASSGPGLAGYEQYF TGTGCCAGCAGTGGTCCGGGACTAGCGGGCTACGAGCAGTACTTC TRBV6-1 few TRBD2 TRBJ2-7
CATKTGRQPQHF TGTGCCACTAAGACAGGAAGACAGCCCCAGCATTTT TRBV19 few - TRBJ1-5
CASSPQGILAKNIQYF TGTGCCAGCAGCCCCCAGGGAATTCTAGCCAAAAACATTCAGTACTTC TRBV7-3 few - TRBJ2-4
CASSYQGWTGELFF TGTGCCAGCAGTTACCAGGGGTGGACCGGGGAGCTGTTTTTT TRBV6-5 few - TRBJ2-2
CASGGLASGNEQFF TGTGCCAGCGGGGGACTAGCGAGCGGCAATGAGCAGTTCTTC TRBV9 - TRBD2 TRBJ2-1
CSSNPGLAQETQYF TGCAGCTCAAACCCGGGACTAGCCCAGGAGACCCAGTACTTC TRBV29-1 few TRBD2 TRBJ2-5
CASRGLAGAWETQYF TGTGCCAGCAGGGGACTAGCGGGAGCATGGGAGACCCAGTACTTC TRBV27 - TRBD2 TRBJ2-5
CASSQALAGGVVNEQFF TGTGCCAGCAGCCAAGCCCTTGCTGGGGGGGTTGTTAATGAGCAGTTCTTC TRBV4-2 - TRBD2 TRBJ2-1
CASSQGIQGQDQPQHF TGCGCCAGCAGCCAAGGTATACAGGGGCAGGATCAGCCCCAGCATTTT TRBV4-1 - TRBD1 TRBJ1-5
CASSSDRQTYYSNQPQHF TGTGCCAGTAGCTCGGACAGACAGACTTATTATAGCAATCAGCCCCAGCATTTT TRBV19 - - TRBJ1-5
CASSRGRDSVGELFF TGCGCCAGCAGCCGCGGCCGGGACAGCGTCGGGGAGCTGTTTTTT TRBV4-1 - TRBD1 TRBJ2-2
CASRLERSHGEQYF TGTGCCAGCAGGTTAGAACGTTCGCACGGCGAGCAGTACTTC TRBV2 few - TRBJ2-7
CASSVGRALGNEQFF TGTGCCAGCAGCGTAGGGCGGGCCCTGGGGAATGAGCAGTTCTTC TRBV9 - - TRBJ2-1
CASSAGTGKLSGANVLTF TGTGCCAGCAGCGCCGGGACAGGGAAGTTATCTGGGGCCAACGTCCTGACTTTC TRBV9 few TRBD1 TRBJ2-6
CAWSEKEGEQFF TGTGCCTGGAGTGAAAAAGAGGGTGAGCAGTTCTTC TRBV30 - - TRBJ2-1
CASSLKNIQYF TGTGCCAGCAGCCTTAAAAACATTCAGTACTTC TRBV28 - - TRBJ2-4
CASSQVLLVNEQFF TGCGCCAGCAGCCAAGTTTTACTTGTTAATGAGCAGTTCTTC TRBV4-1 few - TRBJ2-1
CAWGVQGIQPQHF TGTGCCTGGGGAGTGCAGGGGATCCAGCCCCAGCATTTT TRBV30 few - TRBJ1-5
CSVKQINEKLFF TGCAGCGTTAAACAGATCAATGAAAAACTGTTTTTT TRBV29-1 few - TRBJ1-4
CASDRATNEKLFF TGTGCCAGCGACCGGGCAACTAATGAAAAACTGTTTTTT TRBV2 - - TRBJ1-4
CASSKLAKNIQYF TGTGCCAGCAGTAAACTAGCCAAAAACATTCAGTACTTC TRBV27 - - TRBJ2-4
CASSLGQMYGYTF TGTGCCAGCAGCTTGGGGCAGATGTATGGCTACACCTTC TRBV5-6 - - TRBJ1-2
CASSILAGALNEQFF TGTGCCAGTAGTATTCTAGCGGGAGCTCTGAATGAGCAGTTCTTC TRBV19 few TRBD2 TRBJ2-1
CSVDPSGMNTGELFF TGCAGCGTTGATCCCAGCGGGATGAACACCGGGGAGCTGTTTTTT TRBV29-1 few TRBD2 TRBJ2-2
CASSPQTGYGYTF TGTGCCAGTAGTCCCCAGACAGGGTATGGCTACACCTTC TRBV19 few TRBD1 TRBJ1-2
CASSLTTHGYTF TGTGCCAGCAGCTTAACGACTCATGGCTACACCTTC TRBV5-4 - - TRBJ1-2
CASSARDRVYTF TGTGCCAGCAGCGCGCGGGACAGGGTGTACACCTTC TRBV13 few TRBD1 TRBJ1-2
CASSLSADTQYF TGCGCCAGCAGCTTATCGGCAGATACGCAGTATTTT TRBV5-1 few - TRBJ2-3
CASSLNMGRPSEQYF TGTGCCAGCAGCTTAAATATGGGCAGACCGAGCGAGCAGTACTTC TRBV11-2 - - TRBJ2-7
CASSLVGGEWRTEAFF TGTGCCAGCAGCTTGGTAGGGGGGGAGTGGAGAACTGAAGCTTTCTTT TRBV5-4 - - TRBJ1-1
CATSRGPEGYTF TGTGCCACCAGCAGAGGGCCGGAGGGCTACACCTTC TRBV15 - - TRBJ1-2
CAWSRLAGTYNEQFF TGTGCCTGGTCACGACTAGCGGGAACATACAATGAGCAGTTCTTC TRBV30 few TRBD2 TRBJ2-1
CASSPRTGPYEQYF TGTGCCAGCAGCCCACGGACAGGGCCCTACGAGCAGTACTTC TRBV7-6 - TRBD1 TRBJ2-7
CASTKGLAGEGDEQYF TGTGCCAGCACCAAGGGACTAGCGGGAGAAGGGGACGAGCAGTACTTC TRBV6-6 few TRBD2 TRBJ2-7
CASSHGQGRDYGYTF TGCGCCAGCAGCCACGGACAGGGGAGAGACTATGGCTACACCTTC TRBV5-1 - TRBD1 TRBJ1-2
CASSATVSGANVLTF TGTGCCAGCAGCGCGACAGTCTCTGGGGCCAACGTCCTGACTTTC TRBV7-3 - - TRBJ2-6
CASSQDRTRDRVPQPQHF TGTGCCAGCAGCCAAGATCGTACAAGAGACAGGGTACCTCAGCCCCAGCATTTT TRBV4-2 few TRBD1 TRBJ1-5
CASSYKGAAKNIQYF TGTGCCAGCAGTTACAAGGGGGCGGCCAAAAACATTCAGTACTTC TRBV6-5 - TRBD1 TRBJ2-4
CASSASLAGLQETQYF TGTGCCAGCAGCGCCTCACTAGCGGGACTACAAGAGACCCAGTACTTC TRBV9 - TRBD2 TRBJ2-5
CASSLGPDSPNEQFF TGTGCCAGCAGCTTGGGGCCGGACAGTCCCAATGAGCAGTTCTTC TRBV5-4 few - TRBJ2-1
CASSGPNHPGGYNEQFF TGTGCCAGCAGTGGACCCAACCACCCGGGGGGCTACAATGAGCAGTTCTTC TRBV2 few TRBD2 TRBJ2-1
CSVGGGGGYTF TGCAGCGTTGGGGGAGGAGGTGGCTACACCTTC TRBV29-1 - - TRBJ1-2